This T cell receptor (beta chain) was obtained from a study of PD-L1 blockade in urothelial cancer. Study-level background: Of about 29 patients, some 25 were males with bladder-origin urothelial cancer. The analyses of blood took place 3 weeks (second dose) and 6 weeks after treatment start.

Time point defined: pretreatment peripheral blood. Patients suffered from locally advanced or metastatic urothelial carcinoma. In each PCR, synthetic TCR analog templates were spiked in. Clones were read by immunoSEQ multiplex PCR, and TCRdb kept only the in-frame ones, dropping some. Altogether 70,000 to 95,000 clones are present, 84% being singletons, with the ten largest covering 2% to 2.5%. From germline, CDR1 is MGHDK and CDR2 SYGVNS. Trimming left V 4 bases short and J 5 bases short, with 14 bases between. The CDR3 is 14 residues long. The rearrangement uses TRBV25-1 and TRBJ1-2; D remains ambiguous. The clonotype was recovered from a man in his 60s with urothelial cancer. The sequenced sample was PBMCs, obtained around atezolizumab (anti-PD-L1) treatment. The CDR3 region is CASSVTGISYGYTF. The CDR3 bases are TGTGCCAGCAGTGTAACGGGTATTAGTTATGGCTACACCTTC.